This TCR beta chain was captured by sequencing in a study of cytomegalovirus exposure and HLA in healthy donors. Germline CDR1 reads SGHNT; CDR2 reads YYREEE (reference sequence). Trimming took 1 base from V and 1 from J; bases not matched to a gene: 8. The CDR3 contains 17 residues. This PCR relied on a set of 60 Vbeta primers and 13 Jbeta primers. Profiled with immunoSEQ multiplex PCR; TCRdb holds only in-frame clones, not every one. The sample lists some 100,000 clones, 79% occurring once. The chain joins TRBV5-4 to TRBJ2-3; 8 positions match TRBD2. What was sequenced was PBMCs. The receptor's source is a male donor in good health and CMV-seropositive. The CDR3 reads CASSLYVSGGGTDTQYF. CDR3 sequence (DNA): TGTGCCAGCAGCTTGTACGTCTCGGGGGGGGGCACAGATACGCAGTATTTT.